This paragraph reports one T cell receptor (beta chain). Its antigen is not identified. Trimming took off 3 bases at V and 5 bases at J, with 15 bases between the two ends. Germline V gene data show CDR1 as SGDLS and CDR2 as YYNGEE. The CDR3 extends over 16 amino acids. The sample comes from a study of CD8 T cells in ankylosing spondylitis. Quantitative 5'-RACE was performed with molecular barcodes, and it yielded the TCR beta libraries. From the 5' RACE reads, TCRdb called clonotypes with MiXCR, one entry per CDR3 protein. The table has fewer than 550,000 distinct CDR3 sequences, less than 6% seen once. General study results and limits: Earlier literature documents some of the motif variants in reactive arthritis synovial fluid and blood. Reports say disease-linked clones showed up significantly more in matched ankylosing spondylitis synovial fluid. Blood from ankylosing spondylitis patients appeared to carry a characteristic roughly 8-variant TCR beta motif.

The sequenced sample consisted of blood, either unsorted or a sorted T cell fraction (not recorded which). This receptor was taken from a male donor with ankylosing spondylitis. The rearrangement uses TRBV9 and TRBJ2-6; tentatively, D is TRBD2 (6 bases). The CDR3 coding sequence is TGTGCCAGCAGCGCCGAAGCGGGCGCGCGGGCCAACGTCCTGACTTTC. This gives the protein CASSAEAGARANVLTF.